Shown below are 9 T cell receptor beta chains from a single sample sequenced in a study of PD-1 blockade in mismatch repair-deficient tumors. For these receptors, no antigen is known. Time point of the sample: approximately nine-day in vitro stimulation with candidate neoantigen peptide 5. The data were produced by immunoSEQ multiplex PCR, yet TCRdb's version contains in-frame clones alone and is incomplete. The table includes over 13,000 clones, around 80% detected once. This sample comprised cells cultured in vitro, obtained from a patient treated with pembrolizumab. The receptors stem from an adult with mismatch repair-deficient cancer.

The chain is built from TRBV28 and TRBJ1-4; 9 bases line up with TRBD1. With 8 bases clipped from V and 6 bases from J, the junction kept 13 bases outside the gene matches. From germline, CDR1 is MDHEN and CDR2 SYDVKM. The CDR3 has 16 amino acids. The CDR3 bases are TGTGCCAGCCGTAGGGCGGACAGGGGAGGAGATGAAAAACTGTTTTTT. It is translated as CASRRADRGGDEKLFF.

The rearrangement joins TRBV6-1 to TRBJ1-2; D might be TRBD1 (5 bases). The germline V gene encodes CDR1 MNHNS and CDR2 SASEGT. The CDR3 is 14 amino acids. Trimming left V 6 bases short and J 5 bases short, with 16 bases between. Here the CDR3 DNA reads TGTGCCAGCAGGGGGACTCGTCACGAGTATGGCTACACCTTC. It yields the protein CASRGTRHEYGYTF.

The CDR3 protein is CASSLRRERFYEQYF. CDR3 DNA: TGTGCCAGCAGCTTGAGGCGGGAGAGGTTCTACGAGCAGTACTTC. J is TRBJ2-7 and V is TRBV5-5, with TRBD2 identical over 7 bases. This CDR3 has 15 amino acids. The V and J ends lost 1 base and 3 bases, in that order; junction bases with no gene match: 7. CDR1 and CDR2 from the germline V gene are SGHKS and YYEKEE (reference sequence).

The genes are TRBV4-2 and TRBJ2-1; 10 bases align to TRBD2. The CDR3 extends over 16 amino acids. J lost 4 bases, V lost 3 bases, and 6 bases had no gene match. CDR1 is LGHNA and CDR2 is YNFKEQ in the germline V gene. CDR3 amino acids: CASSQDTSGEYNEQFF. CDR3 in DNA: TGTGCCAGCAGCCAGGATACTAGCGGGGAATACAATGAGCAGTTCTTC.

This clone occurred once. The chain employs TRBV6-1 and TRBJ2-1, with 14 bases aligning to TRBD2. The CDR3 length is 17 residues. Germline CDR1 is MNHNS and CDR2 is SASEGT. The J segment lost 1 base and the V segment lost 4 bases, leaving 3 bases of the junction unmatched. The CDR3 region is CASSGLAGGMSYNEQFF. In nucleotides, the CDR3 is TGTGCCAGCAGTGGACTAGCGGGAGGGATGTCCTACAATGAGCAGTTCTTC.

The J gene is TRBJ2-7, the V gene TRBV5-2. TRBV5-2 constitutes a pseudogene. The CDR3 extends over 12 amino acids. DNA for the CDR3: TGTGCCAGCAGCCCCCTGGGTGGGGAGCAGTACTTC. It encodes CASSPLGGEQYF.

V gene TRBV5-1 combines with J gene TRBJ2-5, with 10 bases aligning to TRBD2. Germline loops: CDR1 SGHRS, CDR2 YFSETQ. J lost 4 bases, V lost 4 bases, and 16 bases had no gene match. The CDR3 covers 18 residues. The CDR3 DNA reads TGCGCCAGCAGCCTACAACTAAGAGCGGGAGGGGCGGGAGAGACCCAGTACTTC. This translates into CASSLQLRAGGAGETQYF.

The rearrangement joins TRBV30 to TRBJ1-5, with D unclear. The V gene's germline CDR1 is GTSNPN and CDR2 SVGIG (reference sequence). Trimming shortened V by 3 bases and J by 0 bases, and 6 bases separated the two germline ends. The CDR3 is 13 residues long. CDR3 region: CAWRVNSNQPQHF. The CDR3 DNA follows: TGTGCCTGGAGGGTTAATAGCAATCAGCCCCAGCATTTT.

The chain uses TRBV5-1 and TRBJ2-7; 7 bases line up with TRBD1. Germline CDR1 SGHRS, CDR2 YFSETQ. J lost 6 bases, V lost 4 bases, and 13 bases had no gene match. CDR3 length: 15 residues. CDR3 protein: CASSPQPGQPFEQYF. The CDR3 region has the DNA TGCGCCAGCAGCCCCCAGCCGGGACAGCCCTTCGAGCAGTACTTC.